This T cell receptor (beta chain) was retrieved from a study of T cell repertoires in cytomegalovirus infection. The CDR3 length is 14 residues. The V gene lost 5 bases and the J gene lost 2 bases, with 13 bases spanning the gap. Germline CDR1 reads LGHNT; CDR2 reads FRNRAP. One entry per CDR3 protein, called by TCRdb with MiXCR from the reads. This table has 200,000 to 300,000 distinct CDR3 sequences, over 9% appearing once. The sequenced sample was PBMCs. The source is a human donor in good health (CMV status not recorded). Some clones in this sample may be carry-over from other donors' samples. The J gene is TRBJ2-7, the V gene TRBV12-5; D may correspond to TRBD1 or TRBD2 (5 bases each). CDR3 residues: CASGGYGAAYEQYF. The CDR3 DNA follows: TGTGCTAGTGGTGGGTACGGGGCGGCCTACGAGCAGTACTTC.